This TCR beta chain appears in the sequencing data of a study of cytomegalovirus exposure and HLA in healthy donors. The study, taken as a whole, reports: In a later analysis, HLA-associated beta chains showed higher expansion and lower generation probabilities than comparable chains.

This clone was seen a few times. Its specificity is unknown. It was with 60 Vbeta and 13 Jbeta primers that the PCR ran. Sequencing was performed with immunoSEQ multiplex PCR; in TCRdb, only in-frame clones are kept and a portion is missing. The sample holds tens of thousands of clones, over 70% seen once. Germline CDR1 LGHNA, CDR2 YSLEER. V lost 1 base to trimming and J lost 6 bases, with 12 bases between them. This CDR3 has 14 residues. J is TRBJ2-5 and V is TRBV4-3; D is uncertain. This clonotype was obtained from a girl aged 2 to 10 in good health and CMV-seropositive. Specimen: PBMCs. The CDR3 coding sequence is TGCGCCAGCAGCCAAGCTTCGAGGTCCCAGACCCAGTACTTC. Amino acid sequence: CASSQASRSQTQYF.